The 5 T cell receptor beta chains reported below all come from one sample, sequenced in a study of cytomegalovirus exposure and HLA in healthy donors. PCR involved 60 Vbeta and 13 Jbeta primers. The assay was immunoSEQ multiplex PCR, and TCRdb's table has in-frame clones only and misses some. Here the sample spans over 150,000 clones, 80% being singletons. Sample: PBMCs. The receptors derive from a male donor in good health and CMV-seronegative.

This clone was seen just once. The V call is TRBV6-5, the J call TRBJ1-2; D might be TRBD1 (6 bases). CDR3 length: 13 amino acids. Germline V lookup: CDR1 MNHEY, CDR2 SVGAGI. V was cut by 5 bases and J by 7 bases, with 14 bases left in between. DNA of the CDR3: TGTGCCAGCAGTACCCGACAGGAGAGTGGCTACACCTTC. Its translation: CASSTRQESGYTF.

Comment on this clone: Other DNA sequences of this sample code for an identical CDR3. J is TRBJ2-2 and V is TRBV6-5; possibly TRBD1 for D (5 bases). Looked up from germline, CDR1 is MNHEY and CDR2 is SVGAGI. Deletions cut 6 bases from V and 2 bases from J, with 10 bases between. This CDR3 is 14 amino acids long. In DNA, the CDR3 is TGTGCCAGCAGGGCAGGGCCCAACACCGGGGAGCTGTTTTTT. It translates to CASRAGPNTGELFF.

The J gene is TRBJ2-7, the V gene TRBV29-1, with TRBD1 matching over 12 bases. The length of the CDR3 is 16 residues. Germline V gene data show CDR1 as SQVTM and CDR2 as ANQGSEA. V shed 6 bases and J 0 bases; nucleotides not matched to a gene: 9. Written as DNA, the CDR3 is TGCAGCGTGACCGGGACAGGGGGCGCGAACTCCTACGAGCAGTACTTC. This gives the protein CSVTGTGGANSYEQYF.

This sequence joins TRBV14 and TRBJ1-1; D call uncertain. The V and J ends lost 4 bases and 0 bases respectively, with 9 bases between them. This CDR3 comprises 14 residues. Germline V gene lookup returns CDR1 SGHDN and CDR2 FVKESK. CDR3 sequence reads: CASSRLQMNTEAFF. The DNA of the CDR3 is TGTGCCAGCAGCCGGCTACAGATGAACACTGAAGCTTTCTTT.

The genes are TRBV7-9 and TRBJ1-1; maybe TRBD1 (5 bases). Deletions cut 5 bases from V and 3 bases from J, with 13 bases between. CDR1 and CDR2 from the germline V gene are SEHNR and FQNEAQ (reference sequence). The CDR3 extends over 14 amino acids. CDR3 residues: CASSPAGPDTEAFF. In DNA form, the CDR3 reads TGTGCCAGCAGCCCCGCGGGGCCGGACACTGAAGCTTTCTTT.